This record covers a single TCR beta chain. Its antigen remains unidentified. The data are from a study of a mutant IDH1 vaccine in newly diagnosed glioma. Time point of the sample: week 5, during vaccination. With topical imiquimod, each dose of the vaccine consisted of 300 ug of mutant IDH1 20-mer peptide. Profiled with immunoSEQ multiplex PCR; TCRdb holds only in-frame clones, not every one. This repertoire shows roughly 72,000 clones, roughly nine tenths found once; its top ten account for under 0.7%. The receptor's source is a woman in her forties or fifties with glioma. The source material was PBMCs, sampled from a glioma patient whose treatment included an IDH1 peptide vaccine.

Here the CDR3 reads CASTPLASGNYEQYF. The CDR3 nucleotides are TGTGCCAGCACCCCCCTGGCTAGCGGGAACTACGAGCAGTACTTC. This sequence joins TRBV5-6 and TRBJ2-7, with 9 positions matching TRBD2. CDR1 is SGHDT and CDR2 is YYEEEE in the germline V gene. The CDR3 extends over 15 amino acids. Trimming at V came to 6 bases and at J to 3 bases, leaving 10 bases not matched to a gene.